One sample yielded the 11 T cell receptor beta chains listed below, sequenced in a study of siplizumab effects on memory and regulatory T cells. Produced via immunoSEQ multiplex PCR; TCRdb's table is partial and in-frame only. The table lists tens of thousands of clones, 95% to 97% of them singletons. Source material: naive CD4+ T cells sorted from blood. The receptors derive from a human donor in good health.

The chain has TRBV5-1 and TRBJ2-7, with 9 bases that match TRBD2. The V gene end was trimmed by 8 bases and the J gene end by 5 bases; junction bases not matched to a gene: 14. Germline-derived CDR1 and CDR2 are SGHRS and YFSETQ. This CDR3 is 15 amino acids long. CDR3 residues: CASEEVAGGPNEQYF. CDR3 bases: TGCGCCAGTGAAGAAGTTGCGGGAGGGCCTAACGAGCAGTACTTC.

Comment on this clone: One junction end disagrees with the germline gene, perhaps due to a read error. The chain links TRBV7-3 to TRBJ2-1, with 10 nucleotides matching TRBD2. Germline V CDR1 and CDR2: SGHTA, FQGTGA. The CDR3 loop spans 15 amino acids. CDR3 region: CASGLTGTSVNEQFF. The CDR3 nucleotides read TGTGCCAGCGGCTTGACCGGGACTAGCGTTAATGAGCAGTTCTTC.

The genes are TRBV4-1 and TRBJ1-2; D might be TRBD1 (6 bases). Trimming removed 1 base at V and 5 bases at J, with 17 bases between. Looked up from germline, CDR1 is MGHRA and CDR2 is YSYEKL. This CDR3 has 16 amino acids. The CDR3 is CASSQASRGRGYGYTF. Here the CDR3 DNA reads TGCGCCAGCAGCCAAGCATCCCGGGGGCGCGGATATGGCTACACCTTC.

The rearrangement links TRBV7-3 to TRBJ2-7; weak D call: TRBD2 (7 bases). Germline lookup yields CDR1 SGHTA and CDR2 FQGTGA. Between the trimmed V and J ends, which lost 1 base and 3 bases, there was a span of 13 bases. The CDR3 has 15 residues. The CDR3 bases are TGTGCCAGCAGCTTAAAGGGGGACTACATCTACGAGCAGTACTTC. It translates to CASSLKGDYIYEQYF.

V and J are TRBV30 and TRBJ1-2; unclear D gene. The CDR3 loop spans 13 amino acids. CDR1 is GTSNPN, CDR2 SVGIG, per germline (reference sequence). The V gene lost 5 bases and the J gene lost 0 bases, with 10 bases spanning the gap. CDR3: CAWAMHPNYGYTF. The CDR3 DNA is TGTGCCTGGGCCATGCACCCTAACTATGGCTACACCTTC.

The CDR3 DNA follows: TGTGCCTGGAGTGCCCCATTGAATGGCTACACCTTC. It yields the protein CAWSAPLNGYTF. The chain carries TRBV30 and TRBJ1-2; D is undetermined. This CDR3 region has 12 residues. Germline V gene data show CDR1 as GTSNPN and CDR2 as SVGIG (reference sequence). Trimming removed 1 base at V and 6 bases at J, with 9 bases between.

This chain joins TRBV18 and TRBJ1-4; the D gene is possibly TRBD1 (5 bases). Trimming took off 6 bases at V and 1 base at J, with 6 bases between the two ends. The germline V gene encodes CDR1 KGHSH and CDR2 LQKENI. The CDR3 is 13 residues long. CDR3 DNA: TGTGCCAGCTCTCAGGGAACTAATGAAAAACTGTTTTTT. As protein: CASSQGTNEKLFF.

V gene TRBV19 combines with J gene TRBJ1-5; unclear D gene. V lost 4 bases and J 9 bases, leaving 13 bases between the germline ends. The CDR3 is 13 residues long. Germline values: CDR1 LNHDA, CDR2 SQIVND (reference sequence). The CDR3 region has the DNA TGTGCCAGTAGTACCCTCTCCCCCCCGCCCCAGCATTTT. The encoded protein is CASSTLSPPPQHF.

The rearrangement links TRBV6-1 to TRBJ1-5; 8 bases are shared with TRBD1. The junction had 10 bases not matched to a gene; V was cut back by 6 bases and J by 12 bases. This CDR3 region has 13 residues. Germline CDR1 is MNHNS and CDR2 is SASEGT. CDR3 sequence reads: CASRTGGKSDQHF. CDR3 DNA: TGTGCCAGCAGAACAGGGGGGAAAAGTGACCAGCATTTT.

The CDR3 nucleotides are TGTGCCTGGAAAAATGCACCTTACGAGCAGTACTTC. Translation gives CAWKNAPYEQYF. The chain has TRBV30 and TRBJ2-7; no definite D call. CDR3 length equals 12 residues. In germline, CDR1 is GTSNPN, CDR2 SVGIG (reference sequence). The V end lost 4 bases, the J end lost 4 bases, and 11 bases lay between the germline ends.

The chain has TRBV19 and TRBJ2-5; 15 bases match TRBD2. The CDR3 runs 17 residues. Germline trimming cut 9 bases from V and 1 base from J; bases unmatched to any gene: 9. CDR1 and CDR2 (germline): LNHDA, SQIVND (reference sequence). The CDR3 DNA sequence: TGTGCCAGCGGGGGACTAGCGGGAGGCGCTATCCAAGAGACCCAGTACTTC. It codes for CASGGLAGGAIQETQYF.